Below, one T cell receptor beta chain is given with its context. Its antigen remains unidentified. The ends were cut back, 0 bases at V and 6 bases at J, with 15 bases in the middle. The CDR3 has 14 amino acids. Looked up from germline, CDR1 is DFQATT and CDR2 is SNEGSKA (reference sequence). These data belong to a study of CD8+CD57+ T cells in acquired aplastic anemia. Across the study: The sorted CD4+ and CD8+ cells yielded an average approximately 3.2 ug of DNA.

Genomic DNA acted as the template from which TCR beta VDJ combination and CDR3 sequence profiling were carried out. TCRdb re-called the reads through MiXCR, storing one row per CDR3 protein. The sample includes 250,000 to 350,000 distinct CDR3 sequences, 50% to 70% of them seen just once. Points from the study as a whole: Common to patients and controls were twenty-nine CD8+ CDR3 sequences. CD8+ Simpson's diversity showed no significant patient-control difference.

The material sequenced was sorted CD4+, CD8+, or CD8+CD57+ T cells (not recorded which) from PBMCs. This clonotype originated in a human donor with severe aplastic anemia or a healthy control (not recorded which). The rearrangement links TRBV20-1 to TRBJ2-7; a possible D gene is TRBD1 (7 bases). CDR3 coding DNA: TGCAGTGCTAGAGATCCGGGGGCAGGGGGCGAGCAGTACTTC. The encoded protein is CSARDPGAGGEQYF.